Listed here are 2 T cell receptor delta chains from one sample, sequenced in a study of gamma-delta T cells after stem cell transplantation. TCRdb re-called the RT-PCR reads through CATT. The sample holds some 10,000 delta-chain clones, over 1% seen once. Sequencing input: gamma-delta T cells. These TCRs come from a human donor. It is not recorded whose cells these are; they may come from a transplant donor.

This clone is labeled medium-sized (0.01 to 0.1%). Other DNA sequences in the sample encode the same CDR3. The CDR3 bases are TGTGCCTGTGACACTTTACTGGGGGACCAAGGCACCGATAAACTCATCTTT. Its protein is CACDTLLGDQGTDKLIF. The V and J genes are TRDV2 and TRDJ1; TRDD3 matches at 9 bases. CDR3 size: 17 residues. Trimming removed 1 base from V and 1 base from J; junction bases left unmatched: 9. Germline V CDR1 and CDR2: GEAIGNYY, EKD.

Many counts were recorded for this clone. V is TRDV1 and J is TRDJ1; TRDD3 matches 8 bases. After removal of 3 bases from V and 0 bases from J, the junction contained 18 bases not matched to a gene. Germline CDR1 TSWWSYY, CDR2 QGS. The CDR3 runs to 20 residues. Here the CDR3 reads CALGDPYLSYGDTHTDKLIF. CDR3 in DNA: TGTGCTCTTGGGGATCCCTACTTGAGTTATGGGGATACTCACACCGATAAACTCATCTTT.